Following are 28 T cell receptor beta chains from one sample sequenced in a study of CD8+CD57+ T cells in acquired aplastic anemia. Investigators profiled TCR beta VDJ and CDR3 from genomic DNA template. TCRdb analysed the reads with MiXCR anew, one entry per CDR3 protein. The sample lists more than 250,000 distinct CDR3 sequences, approximately 57% occurring once. The specimen was sorted CD4+, CD8+, or CD8+CD57+ T cells (not recorded which) from PBMCs. These receptors all stem from a human donor with severe aplastic anemia or a healthy control (not recorded which).

V usage is TRBV29-1 and J usage is TRBJ1-1; 10 bases fit TRBD1. The trim removed 6 bases at V and 3 bases at J, leaving 7 bases unmatched. The CDR3 is 14 amino acids. Germline V CDR1 and CDR2: SQVTM, ANQGSEA. CDR3 in amino acids: CSVETDRGDTEAFF. The CDR3 DNA sequence: TGCAGCGTCGAAACGGACAGGGGGGACACTGAAGCTTTCTTT.

This chain joins TRBV25-1 and TRBJ2-7; D ambiguous. Germline CDR1 is MGHDK and CDR2 is SYGVNS. The CDR3 runs 14 residues. V lost 1 base and J 4 bases, leaving 11 bases between the germline ends. The CDR3 here is CASSEWVRSYEQYF. The CDR3 coding sequence is TGTGCCAGCAGTGAATGGGTCAGGAGTTACGAGCAGTACTTC.

This clonotype was found many times. The chain couples TRBV2 to TRBJ2-2; D may be TRBD1 (6 bases). The CDR3 runs 14 residues. Germline CDR1 reads SNHLY; CDR2 reads FYNNEI. V was shortened by 3 bases and J by 5 bases, with 10 bases between the two germline ends. The CDR3 spells CASSDRGETGELFF. The CDR3 nucleotides are TGTGCCAGCAGTGACAGGGGAGAGACCGGGGAGCTGTTTTTT.

The chain combines TRBV27 with TRBJ2-1; tentative D call: TRBD1 (5 bases). With 6 bases removed from V and 14 bases from J, the gap between germline ends came to 23 bases. The CDR3 is made up of 14 amino acids. Germline V gene data show CDR1 as MNHEY and CDR2 as SMNVEV (reference sequence). The CDR3 DNA reads TGTGCCAGCAGCCCCCTGGACATGAGGCTAAAAGAGTTCTTC. This sequence encodes CASSPLDMRLKEFF.

As to this clonotype: A read error may produce the germline difference seen at one junction end. The genes are TRBV24-1 and TRBJ2-7; D is perhaps TRBD1 (6 bases). The CDR3 consists of 16 residues. From germline, CDR1 is KGHDR and CDR2 SFDVKD. CDR3 protein: CATSDSPSRGLYGQYF. The CDR3 region has the DNA TGTGCCACCAGTGATTCCCCGAGCAGGGGCCTATACGGGCAGTACTTC.

This clonotype has ten or more counts. This chain joins TRBV7-2 and TRBJ2-2; 8 bases match TRBD2. Germline CDR1 and CDR2: SGHTA and FQGNSA. The CDR3 has 14 amino acids. Trimming at V came to 4 bases and at J to 8 bases, leaving 6 bases not matched to a gene. CDR3 in amino acids: CASSSEAGAGELFF. Written as DNA, the CDR3 is TGTGCCAGCAGCTCGGAAGCGGGGGCTGGGGAGCTGTTTTTT.

At least ten counts were recorded for this clonotype. The chain carries TRBV27 and TRBJ2-5; no clear D. Trimming cost V 8 bases and J 1 base, with 8 bases left between them. Germline loops: CDR1 MNHEY, CDR2 SMNVEV (reference sequence). The CDR3 is 12 amino acids. The CDR3: CASGPIQETQYF. In nucleotides, the CDR3 is TGTGCCAGCGGGCCCATCCAAGAGACCCAGTACTTC.

This clonotype was counted at least ten times. The chain has TRBV2 and TRBJ2-7, with TRBD1 identical over 9 bases. J lost 5 bases, V lost 6 bases, and 11 bases had no gene match. Germline V CDR1 and CDR2: SNHLY, FYNNEI. CDR3 length equals 15 residues. This chain's CDR3 is CASSTKAGQGHEQYF. CDR3 coding DNA: TGTGCCAGCAGCACGAAGGCGGGACAGGGCCACGAGCAGTACTTC.

In this sample, this clonotype turned up many times. The V and J genes are TRBV7-2 and TRBJ2-1; 10 bases line up with TRBD2. After removal of 5 bases from V and 4 bases from J, the junction contained 17 bases not matched to a gene. CDR3 size: 19 residues. Germline assignment: CDR1 SGHTA and CDR2 FQGNSA. This CDR3 is CASSPILLAGALFYNEQFF. The CDR3 DNA follows: TGTGCCAGCAGCCCCATCCTCCTAGCGGGGGCCTTATTTTACAATGAGCAGTTCTTC.

The chain is built from TRBV20-1 and TRBJ2-5, with 8 bases fitting TRBD1. CDR3 length: 12 amino acids. Germline CDR1 and CDR2: DFQATT and SNEGSKA (reference sequence). V lost 6 bases, J lost 3 bases, and 3 bases stayed unmatched. CDR3 amino acids: CSAEDREETQYF. The CDR3 nucleotides read TGCAGTGCAGAGGACAGGGAAGAGACCCAGTACTTC.

The V and J genes are TRBV7-3 and TRBJ2-5, with 10 bases lining up with TRBD2. CDR1 is SGHTA, CDR2 FQGTGA, per germline. The CDR3 contains 15 residues. The ends lost 5 bases at V and 1 base at J; junction bases unmatched: 4. The CDR3 sequence is CASSIGLAAQETQYF. The CDR3 coding sequence is TGTGCCAGCAGCATTGGACTAGCGGCCCAAGAGACCCAGTACTTC.

The chain joins TRBV25-1 to TRBJ2-7; 10 positions match TRBD2. The V segment lost 8 bases and the J segment 6 bases; nucleotides outside the gene matches: 4. Germline values: CDR1 MGHDK, CDR2 SYGVNS. The CDR3 runs to 12 residues. CDR3 nucleotides: TGTGCCAGCCAGCGGGAGGGCCGCGAGCAGTACTTC. Its translation is CASQREGREQYF.

The CDR3 protein is CASSVSWMGNQPQHF. CDR3 coding DNA: TGTGCCAGCAGTGTTTCCTGGATGGGCAATCAGCCCCAGCATTTT. The chain is built from TRBV2 and TRBJ1-5; no firm D call. The germline CDR1 and CDR2 sequences are SNHLY and FYNNEI. The CDR3 contains 15 residues. The V end was cut by 4 bases, the J end by 2 bases, with 12 bases between.

The chain uses TRBV5-1 and TRBJ2-7; 9 nucleotides agree with TRBD1. CDR1 and CDR2 (germline): SGHRS, YFSETQ. The CDR3 runs 15 residues. Losses at the gene ends were 3 bases for V and 2 bases for J; bases not matched to a gene: 6. The CDR3: CASSSMGQGTYEQYF. The CDR3 DNA reads TGCGCCAGCAGCTCAATGGGACAGGGAACCTACGAGCAGTACTTC.

CDR3 nucleotides: TGCGCCAGCGGATCGGGACAGAATCAGCCCCAGCATTTT. This sequence encodes CASGSGQNQPQHF. The chain links TRBV4-1 to TRBJ1-5, with TRBD1 matching over 7 bases. Looked up from germline, CDR1 is MGHRA and CDR2 is YSYEKL. This CDR3 spans 13 amino acids. Losses at the gene ends were 8 bases for V and 4 bases for J; bases not matched to a gene: 5.

In its sample, this clonotype was seen many times. The chain joins TRBV29-1 to TRBJ2-7, with D perhaps matching TRBD1 (6 bases). Germline CDR1 and CDR2: SQVTM and ANQGSEA. The CDR3 contains 13 residues. Trimming stripped 7 bases from V and 6 bases from J, with 19 bases between. DNA of the CDR3: TGCAGCGCCGGGACATCAAGGCAGGCCGAGCAGTACTTC. This translates into CSAGTSRQAEQYF.

The CDR3, as DNA: TGTGCCACCAGCAGAACGCAGGGTGAAGCTTTCTTT. Encoded protein: CATSRTQGEAFF. This chain uses TRBV24-1 with TRBJ1-1; TRBD1 is a possible D gene (5 bases). V was clipped by 7 bases and J by 7 bases, with 12 bases between them. In germline, CDR1 is KGHDR, CDR2 SFDVKD. This CDR3 contains 12 residues.

The V call is TRBV19, the J call TRBJ2-1; 11 nucleotides agree with TRBD2. The CDR3 is 15 residues long. Unmatched junction bases numbered 2, after V lost 4 bases and J lost 3 bases. Looked up from germline, CDR1 is LNHDA and CDR2 is SQIVND (reference sequence). CDR3: CASSTGTSGYNEQFF. DNA of the CDR3: TGTGCCAGTAGTACCGGGACTAGCGGCTACAATGAGCAGTTCTTC.

CDR3 protein: CASSRHAGQGLDSPLHF. The CDR3 bases are TGTGCCAGCAGCCGCCACGCCGGACAGGGCCTAGATTCACCCCTCCACTTT. This chain connects TRBV7-9 to TRBJ1-6; 8 bases map to TRBD1. The junction had 14 bases not matched to a gene; V was cut back by 5 bases and J by 8 bases. There are 17 residues in the CDR3. CDR1 is SEHNR, CDR2 FQNEAQ, per germline (reference sequence).

A few counts support this clonotype. The gene calls are TRBV11-2 and TRBJ2-7, with D perhaps matching TRBD1 (5 bases). Trimming removed 4 bases at V and 10 bases at J, with 17 bases between. This CDR3 is 13 amino acids long. The germline V gene has CDR1 SGHAT and CDR2 FQNNGV. CDR3: CASSSRAGIFQYF. The CDR3 DNA is TGTGCCAGCAGCTCACGCGCAGGGATATTTCAGTACTTC.

In its sample, this clonotype was seen a few times. This chain uses TRBV2 with TRBJ2-5; D is unclear. CDR1 is SNHLY and CDR2 is FYNNEI in the germline V gene. CDR3 size: 13 residues. V lost 4 bases, J lost 3 bases, and 9 bases lay in between. As DNA, the CDR3 is TGTGCCAGCAGTGGGACCGGAGAAGAGACCCAGTACTTC. Amino acids: CASSGTGEETQYF.

CDR3 loop: CASSLRGGTQYF. The CDR3 DNA follows: TGCGCCAGCAGCTTGAGGGGTGGGACCCAGTACTTC. The chain carries TRBV5-1 and TRBJ2-5, with a possible D match to TRBD1 (5 bases). The CDR3 is 12 residues long. Trimming left V 1 base short and J 7 bases short, with 8 bases between. Per germline, CDR1 SGHRS and CDR2 YFSETQ. Full variable domain (missing parts from reference TRBV5-1 and TRBJ2-5): KAGVTQTPRYLIKTRGQQVTLSCSPISGHRSVSWYQQTPGQGLQFLFEYFSETQRNKGNFPGRFSGRQFSNSRSEMNVSTLELGDSALYLCASSLRGGTQYFGPGTRLLVL.

A single count supports this clonotype. The chain employs TRBV25-1 and TRBJ1-6, with D unclear. This CDR3 is 16 amino acids long. The germline gives CDR1 MGHDK, CDR2 SYGVNS. V lost 4 bases to trimming and J lost 7 bases, with 17 bases between them. The CDR3 loop reads CASSAQEVRRNSPLHF. CDR3 nucleotides: TGTGCCAGCAGTGCGCAGGAGGTAAGAAGAAATTCACCCCTCCACTTT.

Comment on this clonotype: A much larger clone is a single base away; this may be a read error. This chain joins TRBV24-1 and TRBJ1-5; TRBD1 agrees at 7 bases. Trimming took 11 bases from V and 7 from J; bases not matched to a gene: 13. The CDR3 consists of 14 residues. CDR1 and CDR2 (germline): KGHDR, SFDVKD. This chain's CDR3 is CASRGGAVRQPQHF. The CDR3 nucleotides read TGTGCCAGCAGGGGGGGGGCAGTTCGACAGCCCCAGCATTTT.

CDR3 amino acids: CASSLARGILSTDTQYF. CDR3 in DNA: TGTGCCAGCAGCCTGGCCCGGGGGATCCTTAGCACAGATACGCAGTATTTT. This chain joins TRBV7-6 and TRBJ2-3, with D maybe TRBD2 (6 bases). The CDR3 totals 17 residues. V was trimmed by 5 bases and J by 0 bases, leaving 18 bases between them. Germline CDR1 and CDR2: SGHVS and FNYEAQ.

V is TRBV19 and J is TRBJ1-5; TRBD1 matches at 8 bases. The junction had 1 base not matched to a gene; V was cut back by 3 bases and J by 6 bases. CDR3 size: 13 residues. CDR1 and CDR2 (germline): LNHDA, SQIVND (reference sequence). As DNA, the CDR3 is TGTGCCAGTAGTATTGGGACAGGTCAGCCCCAGCATTTT. Translated, it gives CASSIGTGQPQHF.

This clonotype was seen more than once but under ten times. The chain uses TRBV7-9 and TRBJ2-7; D perhaps matches TRBD1 (6 bases). Germline lookup yields CDR1 SEHNR and CDR2 FQNEAQ (reference sequence). The V end lost 1 base, the J end lost 3 bases, and 13 bases lay between the germline ends. The CDR3 contains 15 residues. The CDR3 sequence: CASSLEGTSNYEQYF. In nucleotides, the CDR3 is TGTGCCAGCAGCTTAGAAGGGACATCCAACTACGAGCAGTACTTC.

This sequence joins TRBV19 and TRBJ2-1; 8 nucleotides align to TRBD2. Germline V gene data show CDR1 as LNHDA and CDR2 as SQIVND (reference sequence). This CDR3 is built from 15 residues. The V segment lost 5 bases and the J segment 7 bases; nucleotides outside the gene matches: 10. Written as DNA, the CDR3 is TGTGCCAGTAGTTCACTCGCCGGGACTAGGAATGAGCAGTTCTTC. It specifies CASSSLAGTRNEQFF.